This T cell receptor (beta chain) comes out of a study of beta chain features in type 1 diabetes. Germline-derived CDR1 and CDR2 are SGHRS and YFSETQ. This CDR3 is built from 13 residues. The V end was cut by 0 bases, the J end by 5 bases, with 8 bases between. Expressed TCRB transcripts were sequenced because the entire RNA isolate underwent reverse transcription. Clones were read by immunoSEQ multiplex PCR, and TCRdb kept only the in-frame ones, dropping some. The sample records 400,000 to 600,000 clones, roughly 31% being singletons. V gene TRBV5-1 combines with J gene TRBJ1-1; no reliable D call. This sequence was found in a man younger than 30 in good health. Sequenced sample: naive CD4+ T cells from blood. The CDR3, as DNA: TGCGCCAGCAGCTTGGGGGTCCGGACTGAAGCTTTCTTT. Translated: CASSLGVRTEAFF.